This T cell receptor (beta chain) was recovered during a study of shared clonotypes between healthy human individuals (dated by TCRdb to 2018 to 2020). The study in broad terms: A couple of women and a few men aged 18 to 49 years were included in the cohort. For each donor, CD4 naive and CD4 memory were each given three plates, CD8 naive was given two plates, and CD8 memory was given one plate. Libraries were prepared and TCR repertoires were sequenced by different laboratories using diverse techniques, in order to increase sequencing depth and limit assay-specific biases. Blood TCR repertoires of a handful of healthy adults were deeply sequenced to estimate repertoire size and the extent of clonotype sharing between individuals. Leukapheresis yielded between about 0.9 and 8.9 billion PBMCs per donor. On the study overall, not on this receptor specifically: Because the study included only a small number of donors, the genetic and exposure-history diversity represented was limited. Clonotypes shared by all four sorted-subset donors showed higher generation probabilities than non-shared clonotypes. Sampling was limited to blood, and TCR repertoires in tissue likely differ from TCR repertoires in blood. Naive subsets generally had larger estimated clonotype richness than memory subsets did. Across a few donors, around 5% of naive CD4, over 3% of naive CD8, 2.3% of memory CD4, and roughly 0.4% of memory CD8 clonotypes were shared. Based on pairwise subsampling, the degree of clonotype sharing among donors was expected to be affected by sequencing depth. Incomplete sequencing was indicated by rarefaction of sorted-subset datasets, despite the large sequencing depth.

Notes on this clone: No cognate antigen has been identified for it. It has no much larger one-base neighbor in the sample; base qualities were not kept.

The donors were healthy, HIV-negative adults who had no recently reported acute infections or vaccinations. Only Caucasian adults living in Nashville, Tennessee, USA were represented among the donors. CD4+ T cells were enriched through magnetic negative selection, after which naive cells were positively selected on CD45RA and the remaining negative fraction served as the memory subset. After blood collection by leukapheresis, PBMCs were isolated using Ficoll-Histopaque density gradient centrifugation and then cryopreserved in the vapor phase of liquid nitrogen. Analytical flow cytometry was used to check the purity and quantity of every magnetically sorted T cell population. Genomic DNA was isolated from each sorted fraction and quantified by UV absorbance on a Nanodrop 2000c. V is pared back by 0 bases and J by 8 bases, with 10 bases lying between the germline termini. Measured from the cysteine to the phenylalanine, the CDR3 is 14 residues long. Only CDR3 DNA remains: 42 bases, in frame from the first base. CDR1 and CDR2, per the germline V gene (reference sequence), are SEHNR and FQNEAQ.

Using the deep immunoSEQ assay, TCR CDR3 regions were amplified from genomic DNA by multiplex PCR. Genomic DNA extracted from each cell subset was distributed evenly over all wells of several immunoSEQ 96-well plates, and each plate served as one replicate. For sorted subsets, approximately 210 ng of genomic DNA, equivalent to some 30,000 T cell genomes, went into each replicate PCR. The purified libraries were quantified using a Qubit 3.0 fluorometer, sized with a Bioanalyzer 2100, and then quantified again using the KAPA Library Quantification kit. Every immunoSEQ 96-well plate was sequenced on a dedicated single-read 150-cycle Illumina NextSeq 550 flow cell. On the study's bioinformatics: Because the immunoSEQ output included only junctional sequences and no quality scores, the filtering could not be the same as the filtering used for full-length reads. To assign V/J genes and CDR3, sequences were annotated against IMGT germline references using PyIR, a Python wrapper for IgBLAST v1.9. Reads with weak V/J assignments (E-value above 1e-6), missing CDR3, stop codons, out-of-frame junctions, or ambiguous translated residues were removed. V3J clonotypes were defined by identical inferred V gene, J gene, and CDR3 amino acid sequence. The percentage overlap between two repertoires was calculated by dividing the number of shared unique clonotypes by the size of the smaller repertoire. Richness of each repertoire was evaluated using RTK rarefaction, the Chao1 estimator, and Recon v2.1 estimates of unobserved clonotypes. OLGA was used to compute generation probabilities for all TCRbeta clonotypes that the gDNA method yielded from several donors. Entries here come from immuneACCESS through TCRdb and include only in-frame sequences with V and J called. Some clones fail to appear in such tables; in the studies checked, an unresolved V gene covers under half of the shortfall, and the cause of the remainder is unknown. For V, J and clone size, that table is used; D and trimming come from the DNA. The sample table holds about 1 million clones, of which about 84% were seen once. The ten biggest clones cover more than 0.45% of the sample.

The origin of this receptor is a man between 18 and 35 years old in good health. Some clones in this sample may be carry-over from other donors' samples. The sequenced sample was memory CD4+ T cells from PBMCs. Interpreted using the paper, the cell subset or site label stands for: CD45RA-negative fraction. The rearranged chain carries TRBV7-9 and TRBJ1-4; there is no confident call for the D gene. The DNA is as follows: TGTGCCAGCAGCTTAGCGGGCCTGAGGGAAAAACTGTTTTTT. Translated, it reads CASSLAGLREKLFF.